This record looks at one T cell receptor beta chain sequence and its context. This sample is part of a study of blood T cell repertoires in COVID-19. CDR3 length: 13 amino acids. Per germline, CDR1 GTSNPN and CDR2 SVGIG (reference sequence). Trimming took 3 bases from V and 6 from J; bases not matched to a gene: 7. Only in-frame clones appear in the TCRdb table, and some are missing; sequencing was by immunoSEQ multiplex PCR. The repertoire holds over 150,000 clones, around 79% seen once, with 1.5% to 2% in the top ten. This receptor was taken from a man of 80 years or more with acute or convalescent COVID-19. The chain carries TRBV30 and TRBJ2-7; 8 nucleotides match TRBD1. The sample comprised peripheral blood. In nucleotides, the CDR3 is TGTGCCTGGAGCGGAGGGACAGGCGGCGAGCAGTACTTC. Translated: CAWSGGTGGEQYF.